The 15 T cell receptor beta chains listed next were all sequenced from one sample in a study of vaccination effects on CD4 cells after COVID-19. Their antigen targets remain unknown. Only in-frame clones appear in the TCRdb table, and some are missing; sequencing was by immunoSEQ multiplex PCR. The table includes around 29,000 clones, about 69% detected once. Antigen-specific CD4+ T cells were expanded (with viral peptide pools) by the ViraFEST assay ahead of sequencing. It was after more than nine days of culture that CD4+ T cells were isolated. Of the BNT162b2 and mRNA-1273 vaccines, participants received two doses of one or the other. The sequenced sample was CD4+ T cells from PBMCs cultured with HCoV-NL63 spike peptides, obtained after COVID-19 vaccination. Receptors originate from a human donor who received a COVID-19 vaccine.

V is TRBV4-1 and J is TRBJ1-1; D not certain. Per germline, CDR1 MGHRA and CDR2 YSYEKL. Trimming took 1 base from V and 1 from J, leaving 7 bases between them. The CDR3 length is 14 residues. The CDR3 sequence is CASSQGRANTEAFF. CDR3 in DNA: TGCGCCAGCAGCCAAGGGAGGGCGAACACTGAAGCTTTCTTT.

In its sample, this clone is large. A read error may account for a junction end that differs from germline. The J gene is TRBJ2-1, the V gene TRBV5-6, with a possible D match to TRBD1 (6 bases). From germline, CDR1 is SGHDT and CDR2 YYEEEE. The length of the CDR3 is 12 residues. CDR3 DNA sequence: TGTGCCAGCAGCTTGCGAACGGGACATATCGTCTTC. This gives the protein CASSLRTGHIVF.

The chain is built from TRBV27 and TRBJ2-2; no clear D gene. The CDR3 loop spans 12 amino acids. With 3 bases removed from V and 5 bases from J, the gap between germline ends came to 4 bases. Germline values: CDR1 MNHEY, CDR2 SMNVEV (reference sequence). CDR3 nucleotide sequence: TGTGCCAGCAGTTTCTGGACCGGGGAGCTGTTTTTT. Translating gives CASSFWTGELFF.

The chain combines TRBV3-1 (or the pseudogene TRBV3-2) with TRBJ1-4; no reliable D call. With 4 bases removed from V and 5 bases from J, the gap between germline ends came to 8 bases. Germline V gene data show CDR1 as LGHDT and CDR2 as YNNKEL (reference sequence). The CDR3 covers 13 residues. Here the CDR3 DNA reads TGTGCCAGCAGCCCGGGCCCGAATGAAAAACTGTTTTTT. Translating gives CASSPGPNEKLFF.

The chain combines TRBV18 with TRBJ2-3, with D unclear. This CDR3 spans 13 amino acids. V lost 3 bases and J lost 6, with 10 bases in between. Germline V gene lookup returns CDR1 KGHSH and CDR2 LQKENI. This CDR3 is CASSPPVLDTQYF. CDR3 sequence (DNA): TGTGCCAGCTCACCGCCCGTTTTGGATACGCAGTATTTT.

In its sample, this clone was seen once. This chain joins TRBV30 and TRBJ2-3, with TRBD2 matching over 9 bases. Trimming cost V 3 bases and J 6 bases; bases outside gene matches: 7. The germline V gene encodes CDR1 GTSNPN and CDR2 SVGIG (reference sequence). This CDR3 has 14 residues. This CDR3 reads CAWRLSGGMDTQYF. The CDR3 DNA is TGTGCCTGGAGATTGAGCGGGGGGATGGATACGCAGTATTTT.

J is TRBJ2-2 and V is TRBV24-1; a possible D gene is TRBD1 (5 bases). The germline V and J ends were trimmed by 4 bases and 8 bases, with 13 bases remaining between them. Germline assignment: CDR1 KGHDR and CDR2 SFDVKD. CDR3 length: 14 residues. CDR3 region: CATSDAGQFGELFF. The CDR3 bases are TGTGCCACCAGTGACGCCGGACAATTTGGGGAGCTGTTTTTT.

The genes are TRBV11-3 and TRBJ2-5; perhaps TRBD2 as D (5 bases). Per the germline V gene, CDR1 is SGHNT and CDR2 is YENEEA. V lost 0 bases and J lost 4, with 12 bases in between. CDR3 length: 15 residues. The CDR3 loop is CASSLDTGSPETQYF. DNA for the CDR3: TGTGCCAGCAGCTTAGATACGGGGTCACCAGAGACCCAGTACTTC.

The chain links TRBV3-1 (or the pseudogene TRBV3-2) to TRBJ1-2; D unclear. The CDR3 is 14 amino acids. Trimming took off 0 bases at V and 4 bases at J, with 9 bases between the two ends. Looked up from germline, CDR1 is LGHDT and CDR2 is YNNKEL (reference sequence). CDR3 nucleotides: TGTGCCAGCAGCCAAGATTCGGCAGGCTATGGCTACACCTTC. This translates into CASSQDSAGYGYTF.

The chain joins TRBV11-2 to TRBJ1-3; tentatively, D is TRBD1 (5 bases). From germline, CDR1 is SGHAT and CDR2 FQNNGV. The CDR3 totals 17 residues. The ends were cut back, 7 bases at V and 2 bases at J, with 21 bases in the middle. This CDR3 is CASTYSRSGSTGNTIYF. CDR3 nucleotides: TGTGCCAGCACTTACTCTCGTTCAGGGTCTACTGGAAACACCATATATTTT.

The gene calls are TRBV7-7 and TRBJ2-1; no clear D gene. Trimming pared 8 bases from V and 5 bases from J, leaving 13 bases between. This CDR3 has 13 amino acids. CDR1 and CDR2 (germline): SSHAT, FNYEAQ (reference sequence). The CDR3 bases are TGTGCCAGCGCCAAGGAGAGAAACAATGAGCAGTTCTTC. Its translation is CASAKERNNEQFF.

The CDR3 sequence is CASRASGDTQYF. CDR3 coding DNA: TGTGCCAGCAGGGCTAGCGGAGATACGCAGTATTTT. The gene calls are TRBV6-5 and TRBJ2-3; 7 nucleotides agree with TRBD2. Germline values: CDR1 MNHEY, CDR2 SVGAGI. J gave up 5 bases and V 6 bases, and 2 bases lay outside the gene matches. The CDR3 sequence is 12 residues long.

The J gene is TRBJ2-2, the V gene TRBV18, with 10 positions matching TRBD2. The CDR3 loop spans 18 amino acids. CDR1 is KGHSH, CDR2 LQKENI, per germline. J gave up 6 bases and V 1 base, and 11 bases lay outside the gene matches. The CDR3 region has the DNA TGTGCCAGCTCACCACTGCATTTAGCGGGGGGCCAATCCGGGGAGCTGTTTTTT. Translating it yields CASSPLHLAGGQSGELFF.

This clone occurred a few times. This sequence joins TRBV18 and TRBJ2-1; 15 bases match TRBD2. The trim removed 0 bases at V and 9 bases at J, leaving 6 bases unmatched. CDR3 length: 17 amino acids. From germline, CDR1 is KGHSH and CDR2 LQKENI. DNA for the CDR3: TGTGCCAGCTCACCACCCGGACTAGCGGGGGGGCGAGGTGAGCAGTTCTTC. It encodes CASSPPGLAGGRGEQFF.

The chain joins TRBV18 to TRBJ1-5, with TRBD1 identical over 7 bases. J gave up 5 bases and V 3 bases, and 7 bases lay outside the gene matches. The CDR3 is 15 residues long. Germline-derived CDR1 and CDR2 are KGHSH and LQKENI. The CDR3 sequence is CASSPTGNRYQPQHF. Written as DNA, the CDR3 is TGTGCCAGCTCACCGACAGGGAATCGGTATCAGCCCCAGCATTTT.